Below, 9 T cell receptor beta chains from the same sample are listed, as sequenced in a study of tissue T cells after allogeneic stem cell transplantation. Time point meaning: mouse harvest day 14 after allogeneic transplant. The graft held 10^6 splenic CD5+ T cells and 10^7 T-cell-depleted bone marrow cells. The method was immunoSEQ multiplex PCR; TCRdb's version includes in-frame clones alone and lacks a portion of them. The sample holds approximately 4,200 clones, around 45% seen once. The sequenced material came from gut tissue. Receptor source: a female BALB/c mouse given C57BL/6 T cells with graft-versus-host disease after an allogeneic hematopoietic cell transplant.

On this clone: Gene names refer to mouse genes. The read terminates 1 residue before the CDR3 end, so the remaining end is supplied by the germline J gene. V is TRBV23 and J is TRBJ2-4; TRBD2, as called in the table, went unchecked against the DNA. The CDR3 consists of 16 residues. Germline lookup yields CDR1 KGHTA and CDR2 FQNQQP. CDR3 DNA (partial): TGCTCCAGCAGACCGGGACTGGGGCACAGTCAAAACACCTTGTAC. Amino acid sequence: CSSRPGLGHSQNTLY. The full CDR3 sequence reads CSSRPGLGHSQNTLYF.

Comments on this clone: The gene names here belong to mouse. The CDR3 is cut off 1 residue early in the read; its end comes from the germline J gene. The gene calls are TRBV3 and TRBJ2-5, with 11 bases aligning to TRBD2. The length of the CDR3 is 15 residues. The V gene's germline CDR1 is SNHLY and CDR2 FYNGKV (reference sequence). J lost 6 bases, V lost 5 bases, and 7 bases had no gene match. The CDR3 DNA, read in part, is TGTGCCAGCAGCCGAACTGGGGGGGCTGGGGACACCCAGTAC. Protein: CASSRTGGAGDTQY. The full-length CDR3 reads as CASSRTGGAGDTQYF.

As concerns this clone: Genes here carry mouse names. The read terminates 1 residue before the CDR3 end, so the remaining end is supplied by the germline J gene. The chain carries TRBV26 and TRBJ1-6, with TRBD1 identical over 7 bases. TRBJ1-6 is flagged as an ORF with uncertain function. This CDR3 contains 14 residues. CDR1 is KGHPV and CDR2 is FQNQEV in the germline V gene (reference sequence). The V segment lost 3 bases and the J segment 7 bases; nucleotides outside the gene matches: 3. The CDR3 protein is CASSLWDRNSPLYF. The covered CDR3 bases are TGTGCCAGCAGTCTATGGGACAGAAATTCGCCCCTCTAC.

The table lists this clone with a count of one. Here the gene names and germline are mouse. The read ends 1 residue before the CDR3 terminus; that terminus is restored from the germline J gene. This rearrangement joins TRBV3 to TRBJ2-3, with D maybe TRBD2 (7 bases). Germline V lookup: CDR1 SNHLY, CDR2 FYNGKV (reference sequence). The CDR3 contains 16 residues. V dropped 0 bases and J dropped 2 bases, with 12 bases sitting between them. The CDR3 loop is CASSLAGGQFAETLYF. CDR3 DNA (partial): TGTGCCAGCAGCTTAGCTGGGGGGCAGTTTGCAGAAACGCTGTAT.

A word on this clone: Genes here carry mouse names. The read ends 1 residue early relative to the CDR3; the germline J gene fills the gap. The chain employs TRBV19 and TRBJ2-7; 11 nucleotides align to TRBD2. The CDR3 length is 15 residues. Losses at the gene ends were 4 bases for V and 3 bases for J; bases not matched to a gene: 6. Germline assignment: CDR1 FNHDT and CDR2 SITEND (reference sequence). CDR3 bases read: TGTGCCAGCAGTCCCGACTGGGGGGGGCACTATGAACAGTAC. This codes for CASSPDWGGHYEQY. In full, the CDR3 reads CASSPDWGGHYEQYF.

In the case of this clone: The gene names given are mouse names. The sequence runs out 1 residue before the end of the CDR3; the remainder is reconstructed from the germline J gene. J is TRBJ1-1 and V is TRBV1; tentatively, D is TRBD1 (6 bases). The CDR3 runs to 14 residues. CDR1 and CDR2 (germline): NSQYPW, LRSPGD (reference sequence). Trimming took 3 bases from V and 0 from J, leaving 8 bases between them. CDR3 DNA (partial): TGCACCTGCAGTGCCCGGACAGCAAACACAGAAGTCTTC. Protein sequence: CTCSARTANTEVF. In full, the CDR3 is CTCSARTANTEVFF.

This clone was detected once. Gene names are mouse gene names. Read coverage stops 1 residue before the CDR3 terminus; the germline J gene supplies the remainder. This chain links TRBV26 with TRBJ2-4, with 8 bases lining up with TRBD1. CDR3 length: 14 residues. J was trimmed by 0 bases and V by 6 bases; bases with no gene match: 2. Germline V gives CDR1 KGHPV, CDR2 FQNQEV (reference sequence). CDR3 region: CASSRQGSQNTLYF. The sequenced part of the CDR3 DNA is TGTGCCAGCAGCCGACAGGGGAGTCAAAACACCTTGTAC. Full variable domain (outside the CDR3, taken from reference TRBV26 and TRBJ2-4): NSKVIQTPRYLVKGQGQKAKMRCIPEKGHPVVFWYQQNKNNEFKFLINFQNQEVLQQIDMTEKRFSAECPSNSPCSLEIQSSEAGDSALYLCASSRQGSQNTLYFGAGTRLSVL.

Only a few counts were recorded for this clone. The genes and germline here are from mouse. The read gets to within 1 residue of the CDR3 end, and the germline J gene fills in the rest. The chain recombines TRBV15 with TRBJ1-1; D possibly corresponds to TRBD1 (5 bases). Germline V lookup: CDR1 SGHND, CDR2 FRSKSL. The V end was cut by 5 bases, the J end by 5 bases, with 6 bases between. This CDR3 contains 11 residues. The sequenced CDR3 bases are TGTGCCAGCAGTCGACAGACAGAAGTCTTC. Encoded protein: CASSRQTEVF. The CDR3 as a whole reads CASSRQTEVFF.

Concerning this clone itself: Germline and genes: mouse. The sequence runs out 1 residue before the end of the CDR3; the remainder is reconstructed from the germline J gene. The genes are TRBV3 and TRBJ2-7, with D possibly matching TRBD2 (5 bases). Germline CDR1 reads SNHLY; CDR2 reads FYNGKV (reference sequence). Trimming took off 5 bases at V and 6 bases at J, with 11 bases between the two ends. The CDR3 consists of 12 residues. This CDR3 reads CASSPDSGEQYF. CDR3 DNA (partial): TGTGCCAGCAGCCCGGACTCGGGTGAACAGTAC. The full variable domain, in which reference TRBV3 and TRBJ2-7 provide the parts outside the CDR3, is GPKVLQIPSHQIIDMGQMVTLNCDPVSNHLYFYWYKQILGQQMEFLVNFYNGKVMEKSKLFKDQFSVERPDGSYFTLKIQPTALEDSAVYFCASSPDSGEQYFGPGTRLTVL.